Listed here are 6 T cell receptor beta chains from one sample, sequenced in a study of blood T cell repertoires in COVID-19. The assay was immunoSEQ multiplex PCR, and TCRdb's table has in-frame clones only and misses some. The repertoire includes around 240,000 clones, 86% of them detected once, and 2% to 2.5% sits in the top ten. Sequencing was carried out using PBMCs or T cells enriched from blood (not recorded which). The receptors originated from a woman aged 45-65 years who had recovered from COVID-19.

This chain connects TRBV27 to TRBJ1-1; maybe TRBD1 (6 bases). Trimming took 0 bases from V and 0 from J, leaving 8 bases between them. Germline CDR1 is MNHEY and CDR2 is SMNVEV (reference sequence). The CDR3 spans 15 residues. This CDR3 reads CASSLSAGVNTEAFF. The CDR3 nucleotides read TGTGCCAGCAGTTTATCGGCAGGGGTGAACACTGAAGCTTTCTTT.

The gene calls are TRBV6-2 or TRBV6-3 and TRBJ1-1; D is uncertain. This CDR3 is built from 14 residues. Germline CDR1 and CDR2: MNHEY and SVGEGT. V lost 2 bases and J 8 bases, leaving 15 bases between the germline ends. CDR3 sequence reads: CASSYLLGTGEAFF. As DNA, the CDR3 is TGTGCCAGCAGTTACCTTTTAGGTACGGGAGAAGCTTTCTTT.

The rearrangement uses TRBV3-1 (or the pseudogene TRBV3-2) and TRBJ1-1, with D unclear. This CDR3 has 14 amino acids. V was shortened by 2 bases and J by 2 bases, with 9 bases between the two germline ends. CDR1 is LGHDT and CDR2 is YNNKEL in the germline V gene (reference sequence). This chain's CDR3 is CASSQFGGNTEAFF. The CDR3 DNA sequence: TGTGCCAGCAGCCAATTTGGAGGAAACACTGAAGCTTTCTTT.

This sequence joins TRBV2 and TRBJ2-6; TRBD1 is a possible D gene (5 bases). V was shortened by 7 bases and J by 4 bases, with 23 bases between the two germline ends. The CDR3 extends over 18 amino acids. Germline CDR1 reads SNHLY; CDR2 reads FYNNEI. The CDR3, as DNA: TGTGCCAGCATCGTGGGAAGGGCAGGGTTCTCAGGGGCCAACGTCCTGACTTTC. This translates into CASIVGRAGFSGANVLTF.

The CDR3 spells CASSLLQGSSYEQYF. DNA for the CDR3: TGTGCCAGCAGTTTACTACAGGGGAGCTCCTACGAGCAGTACTTC. The chain has TRBV27 and TRBJ2-7; 7 bases agree with TRBD1. The CDR3 runs 15 residues. The junction had 4 bases not matched to a gene; V was cut back by 2 bases and J by 0 bases. Germline CDR1 MNHEY, CDR2 SMNVEV (reference sequence).

The rearrangement uses TRBV3-1 (or the pseudogene TRBV3-2) and TRBJ1-5; TRBD1 agrees at 7 bases. Germline trimming cut 4 bases from V and 2 bases from J; bases unmatched to any gene: 8. The CDR3 has 16 amino acids. Germline V gene data show CDR1 as LGHDT and CDR2 as YNNKEL (reference sequence). Written as DNA, the CDR3 is TGTGCCAGCAGCCTTAAGGTAGGGGGCGGCAATCAGCCCCAGCATTTT. As protein: CASSLKVGGGNQPQHF.